This entry lists 30 T cell receptor beta chains sequenced from one sample in a study of CD4 T cells in relation to SARS-CoV-2 and coronaviruses. The method was immunoSEQ multiplex PCR; TCRdb's version includes in-frame clones alone and lacks a portion of them. The sample lists about 54,000 clones; about 90% were seen once. Material for sequencing was naive CD4+ T cells from PBMCs. Documented subset: naive CD4+ T cells isolated by negative enrichment. These receptors all stem from an adult with COVID-19.

V is TRBV6-6 and J is TRBJ2-5, with D maybe TRBD2 (5 bases). Trimming pared 2 bases from V and 5 bases from J, leaving 15 bases between. The CDR3 spans 15 residues. Looked up from germline, CDR1 is MNHNY and CDR2 is SVGAGI (reference sequence). The CDR3 is CASSYDQPRRETQYF. DNA of the CDR3: TGTGCCAGCAGTTACGACCAGCCTCGGAGGGAGACCCAGTACTTC.

V and J are TRBV5-6 and TRBJ2-7; D possibly corresponds to TRBD1 (6 bases). Trimming removed 7 bases at V and 3 bases at J, with 14 bases between. The CDR3 covers 13 residues. The germline CDR1 and CDR2 sequences are SGHDT and YYEEEE. The CDR3 region is CASRRQGHYEQYF. CDR3 nucleotides: TGTGCCAGCCGGAGGCAGGGGCACTACGAGCAGTACTTC.

Comments on this clone: A read error may produce the germline difference seen at one junction end. The chain employs TRBV10-3 and TRBJ1-5; a possible D gene is TRBD1 (6 bases). The CDR3 covers 15 residues. The germline gives CDR1 ENHRY, CDR2 SYGVKD. CDR3: CAISVDRSLDQPQHF. Written as DNA, the CDR3 is TGTGCCATCAGTGTGGACAGAAGTCTGGATCAACCCCAGCATTTT.

This rearrangement joins TRBV4-1 to TRBJ2-5; D possibly corresponds to TRBD2 (6 bases). Looked up from germline, CDR1 is MGHRA and CDR2 is YSYEKL. The V and J ends lost 0 bases and 4 bases respectively, with 21 bases between them. This CDR3 region has 18 residues. The CDR3 region has the DNA TGCGCCAGCAGCCAAGATCTAGTAGCGCGGGGTCTCGGAGAGACCCAGTACTTC. Its translation is CASSQDLVARGLGETQYF.

With respect to this clone: At one end, the junction sequence differs from germline, possibly due to a read error. The V and J genes are TRBV7-8 and TRBJ2-3; tentatively, D is TRBD1 (6 bases). The CDR3 totals 13 residues. Germline CDR1 SGHVS, CDR2 FQNEAQ. The CDR3 sequence is CASSLVKGDMQYF. CDR3 sequence (DNA): TGTGCCAGCAGCTTAGTCAAGGGGGATATGCAGTATTTT.

The chain uses TRBV5-1 and TRBJ2-3, with 8 positions matching TRBD1. The V segment lost 3 bases and the J segment 2 bases; nucleotides outside the gene matches: 5. The CDR3 totals 15 residues. Germline CDR1 SGHRS, CDR2 YFSETQ. The CDR3 coding sequence is TGCGCCAGCAGCTCCGGACAGGGCGACACAGATACGCAGTATTTT. It codes for CASSSGQGDTDTQYF.

The rearrangement links TRBV28 to TRBJ2-7, with 7 bases lining up with TRBD1. CDR1 is MDHEN, CDR2 SYDVKM, per germline. Germline trimming cut 4 bases from V and 4 bases from J; bases unmatched to any gene: 4. CDR3 length: 13 amino acids. The CDR3 reads CASSYLRGYEQYF. The CDR3 nucleotides are TGTGCCAGCAGTTACCTCAGGGGGTACGAGCAGTACTTC.

The chain has TRBV4-2 and TRBJ2-7; D ambiguous. CDR1 and CDR2 from the germline V gene are LGHNA and YNFKEQ. V lost 0 bases and J lost 6, with 18 bases in between. The CDR3 runs to 16 residues. In nucleotides, the CDR3 is TGTGCCAGCAGCCAAGATCATAACAGTTTACCACCCGAGCAGTACTTC. It specifies CASSQDHNSLPPEQYF.

This clone was seen only a few times. The chain carries TRBV12-3 or TRBV12-4 and TRBJ1-6, with no clear D. The CDR3 extends over 13 amino acids. Between the trimmed V and J ends, which lost 7 bases and 6 bases, there was a span of 10 bases. The DNA for the CDR3 is TGTGCCAGCACCGCAACGGCTAATTCACCCCTCCACTTT. It translates to CASTATANSPLHF.

Here the CDR3 reads CAISELTGGSYNEQFF. The CDR3, as DNA: TGTGCCATCAGTGAACTTACAGGGGGCTCCTACAATGAGCAGTTCTTC. The chain carries TRBV10-3 and TRBJ2-1; 8 nucleotides match TRBD1. The germline V gene has CDR1 ENHRY and CDR2 SYGVKD. The V segment lost 3 bases and the J segment 0 bases; nucleotides outside the gene matches: 4. The CDR3 is 16 amino acids.

About this clone itself: The junction departs from germline at one end; a sequencing error may be responsible. The V call is TRBV2, the J call TRBJ2-1; 9 bases are a match to TRBD2. The CDR3 length is 14 residues. CDR1 and CDR2 (germline): SNHLY, FYNNEI. This CDR3 is CASSASGVYYEQFF. Written as DNA, the CDR3 is TGTGCCAGCAGCGCTAGCGGGGTCTACTATGAGCAGTTCTTC.

The chain joins TRBV6-5 to TRBJ2-5; TRBD1 matches at 7 bases. With V trimmed by 5 bases and J by 8 bases, 5 bases remained unmatched. The length of the CDR3 is 12 residues. The germline CDR1 and CDR2 sequences are MNHEY and SVGAGI. The DNA of the CDR3 is TGTGCCAGCAGTCGACCAGGGGGTACCCAGTACTTC. Protein product: CASSRPGGTQYF.

This clone was counted a single time. The rearrangement uses TRBV2 and TRBJ2-5, with D perhaps TRBD2 (5 bases). The CDR3 runs to 13 residues. Germline V gene sequence: CDR1 SNHLY, CDR2 FYNNEI. Trimming cost V 4 bases and J 2 bases, with 8 bases left between them. CDR3 amino acids: CASSGERQETQYF. CDR3 bases: TGTGCCAGCAGTGGGGAGCGGCAAGAGACCCAGTACTTC. Combining the CDR3 with reference TRBV2 and TRBJ2-5 gives the whole variable domain EPEVTQTPSHQVTQMGQEVILRCVPISNHLYFYWYRQILGQKVEFLVSFYNNEISEKSEIFDDQFSVERPDGSNFTLKIRSTKLEDSAMYFCASSGERQETQYFGPGTRLLVL.

The J gene is TRBJ2-2, the V gene TRBV6-5, with no clear D. This CDR3 has 12 amino acids. Germline values: CDR1 MNHEY, CDR2 SVGAGI. V was shortened by 5 bases and J by 1 base, with 2 bases between the two germline ends. This chain's CDR3 is CASSRNTGELFF. DNA of the CDR3: TGTGCCAGCAGTAGGAACACCGGGGAGCTGTTTTTT.

This chain uses TRBV28 with TRBJ2-7; either TRBD1 or TRBD2 may supply D (6 bases each). CDR1 MDHEN and CDR2 SYDVKM come from the germline V gene. Trimming removed 2 bases from V and 0 bases from J, with 11 bases in between. The CDR3 is 15 residues long. In nucleotides, the CDR3 is TGTGCCAGCAGTTTAGGCGGGACACACTCCTACGAGCAGTACTTC. As protein: CASSLGGTHSYEQYF.

This clone was detected only a few times. Written as DNA, the CDR3 is TGTGCCAGCAGCCCACTGGGACGGTATGACTATGGCTACACCTTC. Translating gives CASSPLGRYDYGYTF. The chain employs TRBV3-1 (or the pseudogene TRBV3-2) and TRBJ1-2, with D maybe TRBD1 (5 bases). Germline V gene sequence: CDR1 LGHDT, CDR2 YNNKEL (reference sequence). With 4 bases removed from V and 3 bases from J, the gap between germline ends came to 15 bases. This CDR3 has 15 residues.

The rearrangement links TRBV7-8 to TRBJ2-4; 7 bases fit TRBD2. Germline CDR1 and CDR2: SGHVS and FQNEAQ. The CDR3 totals 15 residues. Trimming took 5 bases from V and 7 from J; bases not matched to a gene: 11. The CDR3 bases are TGTGCCAGCAGCCGGAGTGGGGGGGAGTTGAACATTCAGTACTTC. This codes for CASSRSGGELNIQYF.

The V and J genes are TRBV28 and TRBJ2-7, with D possibly being TRBD2 (7 bases). This CDR3 region has 14 residues. Trimming removed 2 bases at V and 4 bases at J, with 12 bases between. Germline V gene data show CDR1 as MDHEN and CDR2 as SYDVKM. CDR3 DNA: TGTGCCAGCAGTTTAGGGGGGGCTAGATACGAGCAGTACTTC. Its protein is CASSLGGARYEQYF.

This sequence joins TRBV6-8 and TRBJ1-6; possibly TRBD1 for D (5 bases). V was shortened by 5 bases and J by 7 bases, with 12 bases between the two germline ends. This CDR3 contains 14 residues. The germline gives CDR1 MNHGY, CDR2 SAAAGT. CDR3 DNA: TGTGCCAGCAGTGGGGGGGGAGGAAATTCACCCCTCCACTTT. This gives the protein CASSGGGGNSPLHF.

The rearrangement links TRBV11-1 to TRBJ2-5; 7 bases fit TRBD2. Unmatched junction bases numbered 8, after V lost 5 bases and J lost 2 bases. The CDR3 extends over 15 amino acids. Germline CDR1 reads SGHAT; CDR2 reads FQDESV (reference sequence). CDR3 region: CASSGRGVVQETQYF. The CDR3 DNA sequence: TGTGCCAGCAGCGGACGGGGGGTTGTACAAGAGACCCAGTACTTC.

This clone was counted between two and nine times. The chain carries TRBV7-9 and TRBJ1-6; perhaps TRBD1 as D (5 bases). Germline V CDR1 and CDR2: SEHNR, FQNEAQ (reference sequence). The CDR3 contains 14 residues. The V and J ends lost 5 bases and 9 bases respectively, with 14 bases between them. The CDR3 nucleotides are TGTGCCAGCAGCCTACACAGTGGGGGTTCACCCCTCCACTTT. Its translation is CASSLHSGGSPLHF.

The chain uses TRBV9 and TRBJ1-6; D is possibly TRBD1 (5 bases). Germline values: CDR1 SGDLS, CDR2 YYNGEE. The V and J ends lost 0 bases and 6 bases respectively, with 10 bases between them. The CDR3 consists of 15 residues. The CDR3 region has the DNA TGTGCCAGCAGCGTAGATGCCAGGGTTAATTCACCCCTCCACTTT. Amino acid sequence: CASSVDARVNSPLHF.

The gene calls are TRBV7-2 and TRBJ2-7; D call uncertain. The germline V gene encodes CDR1 SGHTA and CDR2 FQGNSA. This CDR3 is 12 amino acids long. V lost 8 bases, J lost 3 bases, and 11 bases lay in between. The CDR3 sequence is CASGDPRYEQYF. The CDR3 DNA reads TGTGCCAGCGGAGACCCACGCTACGAGCAGTACTTC.

This clone was picked up one time. The J gene is TRBJ2-1, the V gene TRBV5-4, with 9 nucleotides matching TRBD2. Losses at the gene ends were 1 base for V and 6 bases for J; bases not matched to a gene: 8. CDR1 and CDR2 from the germline V gene are SGHNT and YYREEE (reference sequence). The CDR3 consists of 16 residues. CDR3 nucleotides: TGTGCCAGCAGCTTGACACAACTAGCGGGCTTCAATGAGCAGTTCTTC. It codes for CASSLTQLAGFNEQFF.

The V call is TRBV18, the J call TRBJ1-5, with TRBD1 matching 7 bases. Germline loops: CDR1 KGHSH, CDR2 LQKENI. The length of the CDR3 is 17 residues. V was clipped by 5 bases and J by 5 bases; unmatched bases: 15. CDR3 residues: CASSKIRLGQEHQPQHF. Here the CDR3 DNA reads TGTGCCAGCTCAAAGATCAGGCTAGGACAGGAACATCAGCCCCAGCATTTT.

V and J are TRBV5-1 and TRBJ2-5; TRBD1 is a possible D gene (6 bases). Looked up from germline, CDR1 is SGHRS and CDR2 is YFSETQ. The germline V and J ends were trimmed by 3 bases and 3 bases, with 12 bases remaining between them. The CDR3 totals 14 residues. The CDR3 sequence is CASSSQGNKETQYF. The DNA for the CDR3 is TGCGCCAGCAGCTCTCAGGGGAACAAAGAGACCCAGTACTTC. Drawing the rest from reference TRBV5-1 and TRBJ2-5, the complete variable domain is KAGVTQTPRYLIKTRGQQVTLSCSPISGHRSVSWYQQTPGQGLQFLFEYFSETQRNKGNFPGRFSGRQFSNSRSEMNVSTLELGDSALYLCASSSQGNKETQYFGPGTRLLVL.

The sample holds one count of this clone. The J gene is TRBJ1-1, the V gene TRBV14; no reliable D call. The germline V gene has CDR1 SGHDN and CDR2 FVKESK. The CDR3 is 12 amino acids. V was shortened by 4 bases and J by 7 bases, with 10 bases between the two germline ends. This chain's CDR3 is CASSPGFGEAFF. Here the CDR3 DNA reads TGTGCCAGCAGCCCGGGGTTCGGTGAAGCTTTCTTT.

This clone was counted only a few times. The chain joins TRBV4-1 to TRBJ1-3; no clear D gene. Trimming pared 3 bases from V and 0 bases from J, leaving 15 bases between. Germline CDR1 and CDR2: MGHRA and YSYEKL. This CDR3 contains 17 residues. CDR3 in amino acids: CASSQSPPVLSGNTIYF. CDR3 coding DNA: TGCGCCAGCAGCCAGTCCCCCCCAGTTCTCTCTGGAAACACCATATATTTT.

A note on this clone: A junction boundary mismatches the germline segment, possibly from a read error. The chain links TRBV7-9 to TRBJ2-3, with TRBD2 identical over 12 bases. Germline loops: CDR1 SEHNR, CDR2 FQNEAQ (reference sequence). This CDR3 comprises 14 residues. Written as DNA, the CDR3 is TGTGCCAGCAGCCTAGCGGGAGGGACAGATACGCAGTATTTT. It codes for CASSLAGGTDTQYF. Full variable domain (rest looked up from reference TRBV7-9 and TRBJ2-3): DTGVSQNPRHKITKRGQNVTFRCDPISEHNRLYWYRQTLGQGPEFLTYFQNEAQLEKSRLLSDRFSAERPKGSFSTLEIQRTEQGDSAMYLCASSLAGGTDTQYFGPGTRLTVL.

The gene calls are TRBV10-3 and TRBJ2-7; 7 bases line up with TRBD1. The length of the CDR3 is 14 residues. The germline V gene encodes CDR1 ENHRY and CDR2 SYGVKD. V shed 6 bases, J shed 3 bases, and the junction held 8 bases outside the gene matches. The CDR3: CAIRETGRGYEQYF. In DNA form, the CDR3 reads TGTGCCATCAGGGAGACAGGGAGAGGCTACGAGCAGTACTTC.